The 9 T cell receptor beta chains listed next were all sequenced from one sample in a study of T cells in Graves' hyperthyroidism and ophthalmopathy. TCR beta CDR3 sequences were amplified from RNA transcripts. The primer set for the first-round RT-PCR of the TCR CDR3 was HTBI. Using its own MiXCR run on the multiplex PCR reads, TCRdb lists one record per CDR3 protein. The table records about 560,000 distinct CDR3 sequences, just over 45% of them present only once. Material for sequencing was peripheral blood or thyroid tissue (not recorded which). The receptors come from a woman younger than 35 with Graves' hyperthyroidism.

The chain uses TRBV29-1 and TRBJ2-7; D is possibly TRBD2 (5 bases). The CDR3 has 10 amino acids. Looked up from germline, CDR1 is SQVTM and CDR2 is ANQGSEA. V was clipped by 7 bases and J by 7 bases, with 11 bases between them. The CDR3 is CSGISGEQYF. CDR3 DNA sequence: TGCAGCGGCATCTCGGGGGAGCAGTACTTC.

The table lists this clonotype with a few counts. J is TRBJ2-3 and V is TRBV9, with unresolved D. V shed 2 bases and J shed 3 bases, with 7 bases lying between them. This CDR3 comprises 13 residues. Germline loops: CDR1 SGDLS, CDR2 YYNGEE. Written as DNA, the CDR3 is TGTGCCAGCAGCGTGTTAGAGACAGATACGCAGTATTTT. As protein: CASSVLETDTQYF.

At least ten counts were recorded for this clonotype. V is TRBV25-1 and J is TRBJ1-1, with 8 nucleotides matching TRBD1. V lost 6 bases and J lost 4; bases outside the gene matches: 4. From germline, CDR1 is MGHDK and CDR2 SYGVNS. The CDR3 covers 13 residues. This CDR3 reads CASRAGTGTEAFF. The CDR3 nucleotides read TGTGCCAGCAGAGCCGGGACAGGCACTGAAGCTTTCTTT. The full variable domain, completed using reference TRBV25-1 and TRBJ1-1, is EADIYQTPRYLVIGTGKKITLECSQTMGHDKMYWYQQDPGMELHLIHYSYGVNSTEKGDLSSESTVSRIRTEHFPLTLESARPSHTSQYLCASRAGTGTEAFFGQGTRLTVV.

The genes are TRBV11-1 and TRBJ1-6; TRBD1 matches at 8 bases. This CDR3 has 14 residues. Looked up from germline, CDR1 is SGHAT and CDR2 is FQDESV (reference sequence). Germline trimming cut 5 bases from V and 10 bases from J; bases unmatched to any gene: 7. CDR3 region: CASSQDRERSPLHF. CDR3 coding DNA: TGTGCCAGCAGCCAGGACAGGGAACGATCACCCCTCCACTTT.

This clonotype was detected once. One end of the junction fails to match germline, which may point to a read error. CDR3 in amino acids: CASSYNGTNYGNTF. In nucleotides, the CDR3 is TGTGCCAGCAGTTACAACGGGACTAACTATGGCAACACCTTC. V gene TRBV2 combines with J gene TRBJ1-2; D perhaps matches TRBD1 (5 bases). This CDR3 contains 14 residues. CDR1 is SNHLY, CDR2 FYNNEI, per germline.

The table lists this clonotype with a count of one. The V and J genes are TRBV20-1 and TRBJ2-2, with D hard to call. CDR3 length: 12 amino acids. CDR1 is DFQATT, CDR2 SNEGSKA, per germline (reference sequence). The CDR3: CNVIGPVGELFF. The CDR3 DNA sequence: TGCAATGTGATCGGACCGGTCGGGGAGCTGTTTTTT.

This clonotype occurred many times. The chain employs TRBV29-1 and TRBJ1-1; 7 positions agree with TRBD1. V shed 6 bases and J 6 bases; nucleotides not matched to a gene: 13. Germline lookup yields CDR1 SQVTM and CDR2 ANQGSEA. The CDR3 extends over 14 amino acids. CDR3 amino acids: CSVVTGTGAAEAFF. CDR3 nucleotides: TGCAGCGTAGTGACAGGGACGGGGGCGGCTGAAGCTTTCTTT.

Of note for this clonotype: The junction shows a germline mismatch at one end, possibly a read error. The V gene is TRBV10-3, the J gene TRBJ2-7; D gene unclear. Germline V gene sequence: CDR1 ENHRY, CDR2 SYGVKD. The CDR3 loop spans 16 amino acids. CDR3 residues: CASSYPQSDKAYEQYF. The CDR3 DNA sequence: TGTGCCAGCAGTTACCCTCAGAGTGACAAAGCCTACGAGCAGTACTTC.

The chain has TRBV2 and TRBJ2-2; no firm D call. In germline, CDR1 is SNHLY, CDR2 FYNNEI. Trimming cost V 4 bases and J 9 bases, with 6 bases left between them. The CDR3 is 11 residues long. CDR3 DNA: TGTGCCAGCAGTGCCCAGAGGGAGCTGTTTTTT. Translating gives CASSAQRELFF.